This T cell receptor (beta chain) was recorded in a study of blood T cell repertoires in COVID-19. Profiled with immunoSEQ multiplex PCR; TCRdb holds only in-frame clones, not every one. The sample lists around 250,000 clones, about 83% seen once, with 5.5% to 6.5% in the top ten. This clone was found once. The CDR3 covers 17 residues. Germline loops: CDR1 KGHSH, CDR2 LQKENI. V was clipped by 0 bases and J by 2 bases; unmatched bases: 5. Source material: peripheral blood. The chain uses TRBV18 and TRBJ2-3, with TRBD2 matching 10 bases. The clonotype was recovered from a woman over 75 with COVID-19, enrolled during active disease. The CDR3 loop reads CASSPPPSGGSTDTQYF. CDR3 nucleotides: TGTGCCAGCTCACCACCGCCTAGCGGGGGATCCACAGATACGCAGTATTTT. The full variable domain, rest sourced from reference TRBV18 and TRBJ2-3, is NAGVMQNPRHLVRRRGQEARLRCSPMKGHSHVYWYRQLPEEGLKFMVYLQKENIIDESGMPKERFSAEFPKEGPSILRIQQVVRGDSAAYFCASSPPPSGGSTDTQYFGPGTRLTVL.